These T cell receptor beta chains were read from a single sample in a study of blood T cells in healthy people across ages. MiXCR, run by TCRdb on the 5' RACE reads, gives a single entry per CDR3 protein. The sample carries about 650,000 distinct CDR3 sequences, approximately 52% recorded once. Sample: blood. These receptors originate from a woman older than 75 in good health. Both conserved end residues are part of each CDR3. The D gene is left open where the match is weak. The size entry is marked missing in some rows and otherwise reads once, few, many or a size class.

abundance: .
d_gene: .
v_gene: TRBV12-3/TRBV12-4
j_gene: TRBJ1-1
CDR3aa: CASRGERTNTEAFF
CDR3nt: TGTGCCAGCCGGGGCGAGAGGACGAACACTGAAGCTTTCTTT

abundance: .
d_gene: TRBD1
v_gene: TRBV2
j_gene: TRBJ1-1
CDR3aa: CASSRGHGTEAFF
CDR3nt: TGTGCCAGCAGTAGGGGGCACGGCACTGAAGCTTTCTTT

abundance: many
d_gene: TRBD2
v_gene: TRBV28
j_gene: TRBJ2-3
CDR3aa: CASSLGPSGGYPTITDTQYF
CDR3nt: TGTGCCAGCAGTTTGGGGCCTAGCGGGGGGTACCCCACCATTACCGATACGCAGTATTTT

abundance: .
d_gene: TRBD1
v_gene: TRBV20-1
j_gene: TRBJ1-5
CDR3aa: CSARQGSGNQPQHF
CDR3nt: TGCAGTGCCAGACAGGGGTCGGGCAATCAGCCCCAGCATTTT

abundance: many
d_gene: TRBD2
v_gene: TRBV29-1
j_gene: TRBJ2-1
CDR3aa: CSCAASGTLNNEQFF
CDR3nt: TGCAGCTGCGCCGCAAGCGGGACCCTTAACAATGAGCAGTTCTTC

abundance: .
d_gene: .
v_gene: TRBV10-3
j_gene: TRBJ2-3
CDR3aa: CAIGGGGGLTDTQYF
CDR3nt: TGTGCCATCGGTGGGGGGGGCGGTCTCACAGATACGCAGTATTTT

abundance: .
d_gene: TRBD1
v_gene: TRBV6-2/TRBV6-3
j_gene: TRBJ2-1
CDR3aa: CASSKGGQPGYNEQFF
CDR3nt: TGTGCCAGCAGTAAAGGGGGACAGCCAGGGTACAATGAGCAGTTCTTC

abundance: .
d_gene: TRBD1
v_gene: TRBV4-1
j_gene: TRBJ2-5
CDR3aa: CASSLSPIQGALETQYF
CDR3nt: TGCGCCAGCAGCCTAAGCCCGATACAGGGGGCGTTGGAGACCCAGTACTTC

abundance: many
d_gene: .
v_gene: TRBV28
j_gene: TRBJ1-2
CDR3aa: CASRPGGYGYTF
CDR3nt: TGTGCCAGCAGGCCCGGAGGCTATGGCTACACCTTC

abundance: .
d_gene: .
v_gene: TRBV5-1
j_gene: TRBJ2-7
CDR3aa: CASTFGTEQYF
CDR3nt: TGCGCCAGCACCTTTGGAACGGAGCAGTACTTC

abundance: .
d_gene: .
v_gene: TRBV10-3
j_gene: TRBJ2-3
CDR3aa: CAISDRTIPGDTQYF
CDR3nt: TGTGCCATCAGTGACCGGACTATCCCCGGGGATACGCAGTATTTT

abundance: .
d_gene: .
v_gene: TRBV4-1
j_gene: TRBJ2-3
CDR3aa: CASSQVLGKSTDTQYF
CDR3nt: TGCGCCAGCAGCCAAGTGTTGGGTAAATCCACAGATACGCAGTATTTT

abundance: many
d_gene: .
v_gene: TRBV7-2
j_gene: TRBJ2-3
CDR3aa: CASSYWPTSTDTQYF
CDR3nt: TGTGCCAGCAGCTATTGGCCAACTAGCACAGATACGCAGTATTTT

abundance: .
d_gene: TRBD2
v_gene: TRBV4-1
j_gene: TRBJ2-7
CDR3aa: CASSHSAGGEQYF
CDR3nt: TGCGCCAGCAGCCATTCCGCGGGGGGAGAGCAGTACTTC

abundance: few
d_gene: .
v_gene: TRBV7-9
j_gene: TRBJ2-3
CDR3aa: CASSYRSGGTDTQYF
CDR3nt: TGTGCCAGCAGCTATAGATCGGGGGGCACAGATACGCAGTATTTT

abundance: few
d_gene: .
v_gene: TRBV10-3
j_gene: TRBJ2-5
CDR3aa: CAISESKAGGEQYF
CDR3nt: TGTGCCATCAGTGAGTCTAAGGCCGGCGGTGAGCAGTACTTC

abundance: .
d_gene: TRBD1
v_gene: TRBV18
j_gene: TRBJ2-3
CDR3aa: CASSPGTGRPDTQYF
CDR3nt: TGTGCCAGCTCACCGGGGACAGGGAGGCCAGATACGCAGTATTTT

abundance: .
d_gene: .
v_gene: TRBV4-1
j_gene: TRBJ1-2
CDR3aa: CASSRKEGDREGYTF
CDR3nt: TGCGCCAGCAGCCGCAAGGAAGGGGATCGAGAGGGCTACACCTTC

abundance: .
d_gene: .
v_gene: TRBV10-3
j_gene: TRBJ1-4
CDR3aa: CATTQDEREKLFF
CDR3nt: TGTGCCACCACCCAGGACGAGCGTGAAAAACTGTTTTTT

abundance: .
d_gene: .
v_gene: TRBV7-2
j_gene: TRBJ1-6
CDR3aa: CASSFQAGGYNSPLHF
CDR3nt: TGTGCCAGCAGTTTTCAGGCTGGTGGCTATAATTCACCCCTCCACTTT

abundance: .
d_gene: .
v_gene: TRBV7-2
j_gene: TRBJ1-1
CDR3aa: CASSQMQSYTEAFF
CDR3nt: TGTGCCAGCAGCCAGATGCAGTCGTACACTGAAGCTTTCTTT

abundance: .
d_gene: .
v_gene: TRBV27
j_gene: TRBJ2-7
CDR3aa: CASSFGTHEQYF
CDR3nt: TGTGCCAGCAGTTTTGGGACCCACGAGCAGTACTTC

abundance: many
d_gene: .
v_gene: TRBV6-2/TRBV6-3
j_gene: TRBJ2-1
CDR3aa: CASRPDGLGFF
CDR3nt: TGTGCCAGCAGACCCGACGGGTTGGGGTTCTTC

abundance: once
d_gene: .
v_gene: TRBV6-5
j_gene: TRBJ2-2
CDR3aa: CASSYSLGGNTGELFF
CDR3nt: TGTGCCAGCAGTTACTCCTTAGGGGGGAACACCGGGGAGCTGTTTTTT

abundance: .
d_gene: .
v_gene: TRBV28
j_gene: TRBJ1-2
CDR3aa: CASSRGQDGYTF
CDR3nt: TGTGCCAGCAGCCGGGGTCAGGATGGCTACACCTTC

abundance: many
d_gene: .
v_gene: TRBV6-6
j_gene: TRBJ2-1
CDR3aa: CASRKGDGEQFF
CDR3nt: TGTGCCAGCAGGAAGGGTGATGGTGAGCAGTTCTTC

abundance: many
d_gene: .
v_gene: TRBV6-5
j_gene: TRBJ2-4
CDR3aa: CASSYSGSLAKNIQYF
CDR3nt: TGTGCCAGCAGTTACTCGGGGAGCCTAGCCAAAAACATTCAGTACTTC

abundance: many
d_gene: .
v_gene: TRBV21-1
j_gene: TRBJ2-1
CDR3aa: CASKRHRNNEQFF
CDR3nt: TGTGCCAGCAAACGACATAGGAACAATGAGCAGTTCTTC